This TCR beta chain appears in the sequencing data of a study of regulatory and conventional T cells in RAG deficiency. Points from the study as a whole: In Omenn syndrome, Treg and Tconv repertoires overlapped >85%.

Genomic DNA came from blood conventional CD4+ T cells gated CD25-low CD127-high. This CDR3 comprises 15 residues. Germline CDR1 and CDR2: SNHLY and FYNNEI. Unmatched junction bases numbered 11, after V lost 5 bases and J lost 5 bases. About this clone itself: Its specificity is not known.

Using immunoSEQ multiplex PCR, the repertoire was profiled, and TCRdb retains in-frame clones only, with some absent. The sample lists 40,000 to 55,000 clones, 70% to 90% occurring once. This sample also appeared in a second study, on regulatory T cells. As that study records: The PCR used 52 TRBV and 13 TRBJ primers.

The specimen was CD4+ effector T cells sorted from blood. The TCR was taken from a human donor in good health. This chain uses TRBV2 with TRBJ2-5, with 7 nucleotides matching TRBD1. The CDR3 sequence is CASSPSSRGWETQYF. The CDR3 coding sequence is TGTGCCAGCAGTCCCTCGTCCAGGGGGTGGGAGACCCAGTACTTC.